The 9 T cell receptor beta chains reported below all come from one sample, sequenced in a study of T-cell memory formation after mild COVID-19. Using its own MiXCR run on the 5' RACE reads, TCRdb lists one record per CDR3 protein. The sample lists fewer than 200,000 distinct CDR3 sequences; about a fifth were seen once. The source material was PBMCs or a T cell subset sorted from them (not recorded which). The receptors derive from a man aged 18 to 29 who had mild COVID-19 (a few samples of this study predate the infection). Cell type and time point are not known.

The CDR3 DNA sequence: TGCGCCAGCAGCTTGGACCGTTCGGTTTCAGATACGCAGTATTTT. Translation gives CASSLDRSVSDTQYF. J is TRBJ2-3 and V is TRBV4-3, with D hard to call. The V and J ends lost 5 bases and 4 bases respectively, with 16 bases between them. The CDR3 runs 15 residues. Per germline, CDR1 LGHNA and CDR2 YSLEER.

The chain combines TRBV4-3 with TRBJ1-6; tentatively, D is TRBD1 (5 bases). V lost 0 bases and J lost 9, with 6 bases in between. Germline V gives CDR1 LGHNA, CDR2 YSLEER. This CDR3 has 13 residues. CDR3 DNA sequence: TGCGCCAGCAGCCAAGAAGGGGTTTCACCCCTCCACTTT. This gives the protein CASSQEGVSPLHF.

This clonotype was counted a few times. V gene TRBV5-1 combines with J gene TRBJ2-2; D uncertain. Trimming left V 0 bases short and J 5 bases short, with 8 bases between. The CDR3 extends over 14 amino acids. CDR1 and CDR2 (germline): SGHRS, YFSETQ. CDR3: CASSLDFLTGELFF. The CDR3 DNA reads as TGCGCCAGCAGCTTGGACTTTTTGACCGGGGAGCTGTTTTTT.

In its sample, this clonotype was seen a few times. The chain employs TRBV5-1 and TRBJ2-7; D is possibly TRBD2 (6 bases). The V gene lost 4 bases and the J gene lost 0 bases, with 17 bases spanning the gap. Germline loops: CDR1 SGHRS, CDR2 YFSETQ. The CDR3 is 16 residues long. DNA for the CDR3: TGCGCCAGCAGCCCGACGGGACTCCCGCTCTCCTACGAGCAGTACTTC. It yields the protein CASSPTGLPLSYEQYF.

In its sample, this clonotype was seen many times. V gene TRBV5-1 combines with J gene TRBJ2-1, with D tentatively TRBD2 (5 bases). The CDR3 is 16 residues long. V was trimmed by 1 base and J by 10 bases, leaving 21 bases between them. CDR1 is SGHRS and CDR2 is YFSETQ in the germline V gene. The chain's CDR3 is CASSLSVGLWSGEQFF. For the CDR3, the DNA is TGCGCCAGCAGCTTGTCGGTGGGCCTCTGGAGCGGAGAGCAGTTCTTC.

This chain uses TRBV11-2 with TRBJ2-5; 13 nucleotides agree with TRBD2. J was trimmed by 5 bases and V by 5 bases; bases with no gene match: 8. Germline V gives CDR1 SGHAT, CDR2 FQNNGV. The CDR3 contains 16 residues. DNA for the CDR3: TGTGCCAGCAGCGATCGCGGACTAGCGGGGGTGGAGACCCAGTACTTC. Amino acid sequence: CASSDRGLAGVETQYF.

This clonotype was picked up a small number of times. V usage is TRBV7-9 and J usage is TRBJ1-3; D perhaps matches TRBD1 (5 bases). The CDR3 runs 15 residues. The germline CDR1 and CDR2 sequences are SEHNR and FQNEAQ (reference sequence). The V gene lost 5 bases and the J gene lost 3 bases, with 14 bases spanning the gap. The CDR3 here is CASSPPGTFGNTIYF. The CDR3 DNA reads TGTGCCAGCAGCCCTCCGGGGACTTTTGGAAACACCATATATTTT.

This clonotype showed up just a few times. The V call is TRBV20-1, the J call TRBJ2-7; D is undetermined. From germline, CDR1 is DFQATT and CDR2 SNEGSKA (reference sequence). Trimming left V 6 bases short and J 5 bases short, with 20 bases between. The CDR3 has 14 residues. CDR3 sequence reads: CSATSGSYSNEQYV. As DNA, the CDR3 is TGCAGTGCGACCTCCGGGTCTTACTCAAACGAGCAGTACGTC.

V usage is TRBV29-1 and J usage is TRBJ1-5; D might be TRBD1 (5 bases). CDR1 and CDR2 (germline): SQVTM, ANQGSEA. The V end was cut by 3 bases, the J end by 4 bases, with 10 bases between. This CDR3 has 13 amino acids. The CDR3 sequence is CSVDMGGNQPQHF. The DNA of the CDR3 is TGCAGCGTTGACATGGGGGGAAATCAGCCCCAGCATTTT.